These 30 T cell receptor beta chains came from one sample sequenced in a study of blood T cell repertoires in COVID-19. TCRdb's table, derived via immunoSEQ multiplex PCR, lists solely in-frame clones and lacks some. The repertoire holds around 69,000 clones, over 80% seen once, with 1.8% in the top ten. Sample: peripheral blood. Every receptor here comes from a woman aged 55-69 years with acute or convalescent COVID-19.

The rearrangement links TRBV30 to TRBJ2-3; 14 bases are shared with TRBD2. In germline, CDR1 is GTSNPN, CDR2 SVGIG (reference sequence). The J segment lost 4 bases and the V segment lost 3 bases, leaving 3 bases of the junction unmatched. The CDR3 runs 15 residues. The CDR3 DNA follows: TGTGCCTGGAGCCTGGGACTAGCGGGAGCAGATACGCAGTATTTT. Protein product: CAWSLGLAGADTQYF. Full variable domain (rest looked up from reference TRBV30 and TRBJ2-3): SQTIHQWPATLVQPVGSPLSLECTVEGTSNPNLYWYRQAAGRGLQLLFYSVGIGQISSEVPQNLSASRPQDRQFILSSKKLLLSDSGFYLCAWSLGLAGADTQYFGPGTRLTVL.

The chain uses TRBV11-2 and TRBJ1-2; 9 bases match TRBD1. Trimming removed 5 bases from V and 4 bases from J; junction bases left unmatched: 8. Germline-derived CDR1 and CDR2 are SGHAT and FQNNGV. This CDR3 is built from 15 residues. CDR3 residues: CASSTGTGRGYGYTF. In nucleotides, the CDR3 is TGTGCCAGCAGCACCGGGACAGGGAGAGGCTATGGCTACACCTTC.

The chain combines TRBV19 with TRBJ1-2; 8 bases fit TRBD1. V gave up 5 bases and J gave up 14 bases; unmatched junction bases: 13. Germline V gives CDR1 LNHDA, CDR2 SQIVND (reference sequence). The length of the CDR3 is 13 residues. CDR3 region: CASSPEFFRDRTF. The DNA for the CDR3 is TGTGCCAGTAGTCCTGAATTCTTCAGGGACAGGACCTTC.

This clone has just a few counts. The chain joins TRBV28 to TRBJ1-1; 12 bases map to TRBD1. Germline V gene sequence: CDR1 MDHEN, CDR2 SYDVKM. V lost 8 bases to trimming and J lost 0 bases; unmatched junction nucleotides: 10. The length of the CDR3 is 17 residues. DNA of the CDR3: TGTGCCAGCTTACCGGGGACAGGGGGCTTCATGAACACTGAAGCTTTCTTT. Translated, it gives CASLPGTGGFMNTEAFF.

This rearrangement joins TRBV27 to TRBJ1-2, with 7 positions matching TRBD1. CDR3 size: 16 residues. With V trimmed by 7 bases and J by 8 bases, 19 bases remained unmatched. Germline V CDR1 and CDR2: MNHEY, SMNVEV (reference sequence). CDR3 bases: TGTGCCAGCACTATAAAGACAGGGAGATTTCCAGGAGGCTACACCTTC. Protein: CASTIKTGRFPGGYTF.

CDR3 residues: CASGGTATGELFF. CDR3 DNA: TGCGCCAGCGGCGGTACGGCGACCGGGGAGCTGTTTTTT. The genes are TRBV10-1 and TRBJ2-2; D not resolved. Trimming cost V 8 bases and J 5 bases, with 12 bases left between them. Germline loops: CDR1 WNHNN, CDR2 SYGVQD (reference sequence). CDR3 length: 13 amino acids.

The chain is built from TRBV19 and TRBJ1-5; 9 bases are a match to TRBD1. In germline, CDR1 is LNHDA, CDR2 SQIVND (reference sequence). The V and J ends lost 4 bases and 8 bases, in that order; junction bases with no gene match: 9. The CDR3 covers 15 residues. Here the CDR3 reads CASSSEGQGMEPQHF. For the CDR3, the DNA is TGTGCCAGTAGTAGCGAAGGACAGGGGATGGAGCCCCAGCATTTT.

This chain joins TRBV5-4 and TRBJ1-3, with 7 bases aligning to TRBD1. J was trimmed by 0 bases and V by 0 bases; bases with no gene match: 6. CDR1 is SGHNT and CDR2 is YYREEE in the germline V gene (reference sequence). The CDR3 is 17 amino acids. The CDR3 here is CASSLALTGSSGNTIYF. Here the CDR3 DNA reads TGTGCCAGCAGCTTGGCCCTGACAGGGAGCTCTGGAAACACCATATATTTT.

CDR3 sequence (DNA): TGCAGCGTTGACGCAAACGGGAATGAGCAGTTCTTC. This encodes CSVDANGNEQFF. This chain joins TRBV29-1 and TRBJ2-1; D gene ambiguous. CDR3 size: 12 residues. V shed 3 bases and J shed 7 bases, with 10 bases lying between them. Germline V gives CDR1 SQVTM, CDR2 ANQGSEA.

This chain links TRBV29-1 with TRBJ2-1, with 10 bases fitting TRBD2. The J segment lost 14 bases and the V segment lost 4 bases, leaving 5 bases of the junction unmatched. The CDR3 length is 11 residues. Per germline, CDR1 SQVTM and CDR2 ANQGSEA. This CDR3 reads CSVVEREGKFF. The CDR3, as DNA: TGCAGCGTTGTTGAGCGGGAGGGTAAGTTCTTC.

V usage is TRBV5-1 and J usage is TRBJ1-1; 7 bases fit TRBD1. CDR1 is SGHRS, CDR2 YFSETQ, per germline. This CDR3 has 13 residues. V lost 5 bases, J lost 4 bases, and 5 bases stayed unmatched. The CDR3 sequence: CASRIQGTTEAFF. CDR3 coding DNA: TGCGCCAGCAGGATACAGGGGACCACTGAAGCTTTCTTT.

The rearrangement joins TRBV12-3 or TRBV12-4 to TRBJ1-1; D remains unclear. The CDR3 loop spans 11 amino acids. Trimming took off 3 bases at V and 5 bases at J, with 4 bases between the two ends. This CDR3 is CASSFLTEAFF. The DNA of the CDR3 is TGTGCCAGCAGTTTTTTAACTGAAGCTTTCTTT.

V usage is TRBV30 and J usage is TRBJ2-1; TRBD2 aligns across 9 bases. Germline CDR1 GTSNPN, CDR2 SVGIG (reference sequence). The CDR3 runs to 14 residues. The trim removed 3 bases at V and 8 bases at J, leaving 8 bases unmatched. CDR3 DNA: TGTGCCTGGAGAGGGGAATTAGCGGGAGATGAGCAGTTCTTC. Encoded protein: CAWRGELAGDEQFF.

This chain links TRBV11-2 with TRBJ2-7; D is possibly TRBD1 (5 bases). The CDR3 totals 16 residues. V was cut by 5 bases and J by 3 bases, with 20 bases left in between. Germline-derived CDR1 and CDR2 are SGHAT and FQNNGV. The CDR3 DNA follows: TGTGCCAGCAGCCAGAGTATTACGACAGAATACTACGAGCAGTACTTC. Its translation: CASSQSITTEYYEQYF.

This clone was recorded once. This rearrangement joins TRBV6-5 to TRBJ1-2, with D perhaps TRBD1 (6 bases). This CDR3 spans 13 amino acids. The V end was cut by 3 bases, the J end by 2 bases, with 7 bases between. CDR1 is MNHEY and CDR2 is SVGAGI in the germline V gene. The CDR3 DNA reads TGTGCCAGCAGTTATCAGGGGAACTATGGCTACACCTTC. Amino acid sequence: CASSYQGNYGYTF.

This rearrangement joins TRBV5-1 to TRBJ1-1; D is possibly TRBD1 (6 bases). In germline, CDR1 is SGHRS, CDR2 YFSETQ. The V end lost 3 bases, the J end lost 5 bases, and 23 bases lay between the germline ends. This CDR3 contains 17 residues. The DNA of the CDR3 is TGCGCCAGCAGCTCATTCACCATACAGGGATGGGATACTGAAGCTTTCTTT. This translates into CASSSFTIQGWDTEAFF.

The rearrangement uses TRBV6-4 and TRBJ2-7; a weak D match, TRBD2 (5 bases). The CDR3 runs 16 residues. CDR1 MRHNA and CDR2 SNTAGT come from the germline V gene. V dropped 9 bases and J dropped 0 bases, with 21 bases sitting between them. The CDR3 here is CARKPRSRDRSYEQYF. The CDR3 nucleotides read TGTGCCAGAAAACCCCGTTCCCGGGATCGCTCCTACGAGCAGTACTTC.

CDR3: CASSLNPTLNTEAFF. Written as DNA, the CDR3 is TGTGCCAGCAGCTTGAATCCGACACTCAACACTGAAGCTTTCTTT. V and J are TRBV5-4 and TRBJ1-1; D gene unclear. V dropped 1 base and J dropped 2 bases, with 12 bases sitting between them. The CDR3 covers 15 residues. Germline V gene data show CDR1 as SGHNT and CDR2 as YYREEE (reference sequence).

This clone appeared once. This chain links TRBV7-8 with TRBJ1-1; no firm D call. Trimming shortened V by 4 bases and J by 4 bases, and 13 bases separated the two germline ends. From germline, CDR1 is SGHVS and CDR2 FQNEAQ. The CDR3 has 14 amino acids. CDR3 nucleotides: TGTGCCAGCAGCTCAAAGAGGGTAGTCACTGAAGCTTTCTTT. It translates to CASSSKRVVTEAFF.

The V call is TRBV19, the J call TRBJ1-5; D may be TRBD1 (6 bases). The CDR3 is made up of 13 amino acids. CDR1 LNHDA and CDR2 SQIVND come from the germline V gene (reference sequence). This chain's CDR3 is CASRTAGNQPQHF. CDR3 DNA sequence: TGTGCATCAAGGACAGCAGGGAATCAGCCCCAGCATTTT.

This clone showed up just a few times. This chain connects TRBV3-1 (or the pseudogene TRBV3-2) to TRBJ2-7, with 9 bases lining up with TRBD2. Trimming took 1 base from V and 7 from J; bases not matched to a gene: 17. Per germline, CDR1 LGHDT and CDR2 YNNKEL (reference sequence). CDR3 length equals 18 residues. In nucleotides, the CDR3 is TGTGCCAGCAGCCAAGTTCTAGCGGGGACTCAAAGGATTCGGGAGCAGTACTTC. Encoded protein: CASSQVLAGTQRIREQYF.

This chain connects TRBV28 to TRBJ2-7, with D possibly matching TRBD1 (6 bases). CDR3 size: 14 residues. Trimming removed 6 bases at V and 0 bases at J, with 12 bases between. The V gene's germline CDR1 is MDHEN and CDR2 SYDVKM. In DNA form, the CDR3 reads TGTGCCAGCAGCCCACAGGGAAGCTCCTACGAGCAGTACTTC. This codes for CASSPQGSSYEQYF.

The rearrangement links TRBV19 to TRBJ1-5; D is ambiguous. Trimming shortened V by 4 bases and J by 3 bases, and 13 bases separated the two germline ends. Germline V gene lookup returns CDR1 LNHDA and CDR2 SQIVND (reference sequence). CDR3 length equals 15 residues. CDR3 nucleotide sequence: TGTGCCAGTAGTAGGGGAAAGGGAGTCAATCAGCCCCAGCATTTT. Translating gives CASSRGKGVNQPQHF.

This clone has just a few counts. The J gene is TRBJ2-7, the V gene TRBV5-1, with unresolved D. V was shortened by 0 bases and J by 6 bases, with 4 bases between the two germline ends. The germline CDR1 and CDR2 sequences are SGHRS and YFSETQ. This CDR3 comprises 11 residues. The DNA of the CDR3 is TGCGCCAGCAGCTTGGACGGCGAGCAGTACTTC. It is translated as CASSLDGEQYF. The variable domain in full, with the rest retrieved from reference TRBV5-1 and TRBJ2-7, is KAGVTQTPRYLIKTRGQQVTLSCSPISGHRSVSWYQQTPGQGLQFLFEYFSETQRNKGNFPGRFSGRQFSNSRSEMNVSTLELGDSALYLCASSLDGEQYFGPGTRLTVT.

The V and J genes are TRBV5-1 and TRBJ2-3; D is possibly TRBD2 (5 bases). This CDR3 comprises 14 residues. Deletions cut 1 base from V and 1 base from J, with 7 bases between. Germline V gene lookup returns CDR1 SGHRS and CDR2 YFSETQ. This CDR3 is CASSLTRGTDTQYF. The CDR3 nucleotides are TGCGCCAGCAGCTTGACTAGAGGCACAGATACGCAGTATTTT.

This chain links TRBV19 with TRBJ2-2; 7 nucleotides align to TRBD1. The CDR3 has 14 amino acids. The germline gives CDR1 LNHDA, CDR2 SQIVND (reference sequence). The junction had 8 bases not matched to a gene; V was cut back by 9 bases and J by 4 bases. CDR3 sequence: CASTTGPLTGELFF. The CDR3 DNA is TGTGCCAGCACGACAGGGCCCCTCACCGGGGAGCTGTTTTTT.

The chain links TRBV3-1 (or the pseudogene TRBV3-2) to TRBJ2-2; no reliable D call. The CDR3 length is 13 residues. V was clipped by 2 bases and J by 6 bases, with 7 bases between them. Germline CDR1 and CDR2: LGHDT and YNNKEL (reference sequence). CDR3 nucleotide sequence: TGTGCCAGCAGCCAAACCTTAGCCGGGGAGCTGTTTTTT. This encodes CASSQTLAGELFF.

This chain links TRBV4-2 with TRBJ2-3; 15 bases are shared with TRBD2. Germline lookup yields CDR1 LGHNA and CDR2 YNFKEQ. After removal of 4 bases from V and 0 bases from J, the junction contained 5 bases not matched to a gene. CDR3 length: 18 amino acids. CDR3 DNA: TGTGCCAGCAGCCTCGGACTAGCGGGGGGGGCAAGCACAGATACGCAGTATTTT. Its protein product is CASSLGLAGGASTDTQYF.

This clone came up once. The CDR3 here is CATSRDPRTSGSLSARREQFF. The CDR3 bases are TGTGCCACCAGCAGAGATCCCCGGACTAGCGGGAGCCTCTCTGCAAGGCGAGAGCAGTTCTTC. The V and J genes are TRBV15 and TRBJ2-1, with 13 bases matching TRBD2. The CDR3 covers 21 residues. V shed 0 bases, J shed 10 bases, and the junction held 21 bases outside the gene matches. The germline gives CDR1 LNHNV, CDR2 YYDKDF (reference sequence).

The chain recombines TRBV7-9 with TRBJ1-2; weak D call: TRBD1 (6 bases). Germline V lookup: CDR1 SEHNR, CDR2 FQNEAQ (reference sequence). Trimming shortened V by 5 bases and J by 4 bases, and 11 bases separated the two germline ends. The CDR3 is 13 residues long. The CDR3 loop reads CASSPWTVYGYTF. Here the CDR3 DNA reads TGTGCCAGCAGCCCCTGGACAGTCTATGGCTACACCTTC.